Listed below are T cell receptor beta chains from one sample, sequenced in a study of blood T cell repertoires in COVID-19. The assay was immunoSEQ multiplex PCR, and TCRdb's table has in-frame clones only and misses some. The sample has around 300,000 clones; approximately 89% are singletons. The sample comprised PBMCs or T cells enriched from blood (not recorded which). The receptors were gathered from a man aged 25 to 45 who had recovered from COVID-19. Both conserved end residues are trimmed from each CDR3. The D gene is left open where the match is weak. Part of the rows lack a size; the others show once, few, many or a class for expanded clones.

V,size,J,D,CDR3
TRBV7-9,.,TRBJ2-5,.,ASSLGQYQETQY
TRBV18,once,TRBJ1-5,TRBD1,ASSFGQGFRSNQPQH
TRBV28,.,TRBJ2-3,.,ASRGASLYTQY
TRBV11-2,once,TRBJ2-7,TRBD2,ASSFGTSGRTYEQY
TRBV5-4,.,TRBJ2-3,.,ASIPDTSRTDTQY
TRBV5-6,.,TRBJ1-1,.,ASSSRQEMNTEAF
TRBV18,.,TRBJ2-4,TRBD1,ASSPGTGSSNIQY
TRBV5-4,.,TRBJ2-7,TRBD1,ASSLGQGFRSYEQY
TRBV6-2/TRBV6-3,.,TRBJ1-6,.,ASSHLEGQWDSPLH
TRBV7-2,.,TRBJ1-5,TRBD1,ASSFYRGLSNQPQH
TRBV5-1,.,TRBJ2-2,TRBD1,ASRAGTGEVGELF
TRBV9,.,TRBJ1-6,.,ASSVAHGDSPLH
TRBV2,.,TRBJ1-5,.,ASSEQKYSNQPQH
TRBV11-1,once,TRBJ1-2,.,ASSLREFYGYT
TRBV27,.,TRBJ1-5,TRBD1,ASSPPGQGNQPQH
TRBV30,.,TRBJ1-2,.,AWTQWRDPNYGYT
TRBV2,once,TRBJ2-7,.,ASDTKLSYEQY
TRBV28,.,TRBJ2-7,TRBD2,ASRESGGASSYEQY
TRBV28,.,TRBJ1-1,.,ASSSPRGTTSYYTEAF
TRBV10-3,.,TRBJ1-2,.,AITQGSYGYT
TRBV10-3,.,TRBJ1-2,.,ATRGTEDGGYT
TRBV19,.,TRBJ1-2,.,ASSITKISLGGANYGYT
TRBV27,.,TRBJ2-3,TRBD2,ASTFYRTSGTDTQY
TRBV2,.,TRBJ1-6,.,ASSASRQDNSPLH
TRBV14,once,TRBJ2-5,TRBD1,ASSRIDGTATY
TRBV28,.,TRBJ2-7,TRBD1,ASSSTGTGGGEQY
TRBV7-2,.,TRBJ1-2,TRBD1,ASSSRDRGRKGYT
TRBV30,few,TRBJ2-7,TRBD1,AWSGQGKSYEQY
TRBV29-1,.,TRBJ2-7,.,SGGTALYEQY
TRBV18,.,TRBJ2-1,.,ASSRTDYNEQF
TRBV7-9,.,TRBJ1-1,.,ASSLRGNTEAF
TRBV6-5,.,TRBJ1-2,.,ASSYREQGGGYT
TRBV30,.,TRBJ1-1,.,AWRGVRTDRTPYTEAF
TRBV6-1,once,TRBJ1-3,TRBD1,ASSDRTGGRKTIY
TRBV4-1,.,TRBJ2-2,.,ASSQEQGSWAGELF
TRBV4-1,few,TRBJ1-6,TRBD1,ASSQVRAGGRSLH
TRBV4-2,.,TRBJ2-1,TRBD1,ASSQRGQKSSYNEQF
TRBV5-5,.,TRBJ1-1,TRBD1,ASSFGTDEAF
TRBV15,.,TRBJ1-5,.,ATSPGPGVGDQPQH
TRBV9,.,TRBJ2-5,TRBD1,ASSAGQGGGSQY
TRBV7-9,.,TRBJ2-1,TRBD2,ASSSKWLAGYNEQF
TRBV13,.,TRBJ1-3,TRBD1,ASSHTIDRVGNTIY
TRBV9,once,TRBJ1-1,.,ASSLSTDSEAF
TRBV9,.,TRBJ2-3,TRBD2,ASSVDPRVGRGRRDTQY
TRBV5-4,.,TRBJ1-3,TRBD1,ASSWDSVGNTIY
TRBV4-2,.,TRBJ1-5,.,ASSQDYTGSNQPQH
TRBV11-2,.,TRBJ1-5,TRBD1,ASSLQTGAPNQPQH
TRBV12-5,.,TRBJ1-5,.,ASAGRGAPNQPQH
TRBV4-1,few,TRBJ1-2,TRBD1,ASSQDRAGGVNYGYT
TRBV11-2,.,TRBJ1-3,.,ASSEPGIIGGDTIY
TRBV2,.,TRBJ2-2,.,ASSPTGRNTGELF
TRBV5-1,.,TRBJ2-3,TRBD2,ASSFERGEGTDTQY
TRBV20-1,.,TRBJ1-6,.,SAKDRGFH